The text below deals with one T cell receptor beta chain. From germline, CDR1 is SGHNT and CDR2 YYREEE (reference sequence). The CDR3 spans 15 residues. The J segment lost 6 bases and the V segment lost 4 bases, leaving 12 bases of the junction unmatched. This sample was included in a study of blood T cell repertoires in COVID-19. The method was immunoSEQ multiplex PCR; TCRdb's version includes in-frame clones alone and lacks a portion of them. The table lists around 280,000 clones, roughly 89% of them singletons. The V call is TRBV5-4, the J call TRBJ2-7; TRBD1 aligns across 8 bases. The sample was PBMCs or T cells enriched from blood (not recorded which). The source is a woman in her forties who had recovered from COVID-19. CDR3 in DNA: TGTGCCAGCAGCCTACAGACAGGGGAAAGGGCCGAGCAGTACTTC. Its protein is CASSLQTGERAEQYF.